This T cell receptor beta chain was identified in a study of blood T cell repertoires in COVID-19. At the level of the study: Specimens from acute and convalescent COVID-19 originated in the United States, Italy and Spain.

V lost 6 bases to trimming and J lost 6 bases; unmatched junction nucleotides: 11. Germline V lookup: CDR1 MDHEN, CDR2 SYDVKM. The CDR3 is 15 residues long. Methods used by the authors: Reference gene primer amplification gave nucleated cell count estimates. The method was immunoSEQ multiplex PCR; TCRdb's version includes in-frame clones alone and lacks a portion of them. The D gene and trimming were derived from the DNA, and the V and J assignments and clone size from that table. The data show approximately 150,000 clones, about 86% seen once. This clonotype was obtained from a man aged 35-49 years with acute COVID-19. The chain links TRBV28 to TRBJ2-7; 10 bases match TRBD2. The sequenced material came from PBMCs or T cells enriched from blood (not recorded which). DNA for the CDR3: TGTGCCAGCAGCAAAGGCCGGCTAGCGGGAGTCGAGCAGTACTTC. It is translated as CASSKGRLAGVEQYF.